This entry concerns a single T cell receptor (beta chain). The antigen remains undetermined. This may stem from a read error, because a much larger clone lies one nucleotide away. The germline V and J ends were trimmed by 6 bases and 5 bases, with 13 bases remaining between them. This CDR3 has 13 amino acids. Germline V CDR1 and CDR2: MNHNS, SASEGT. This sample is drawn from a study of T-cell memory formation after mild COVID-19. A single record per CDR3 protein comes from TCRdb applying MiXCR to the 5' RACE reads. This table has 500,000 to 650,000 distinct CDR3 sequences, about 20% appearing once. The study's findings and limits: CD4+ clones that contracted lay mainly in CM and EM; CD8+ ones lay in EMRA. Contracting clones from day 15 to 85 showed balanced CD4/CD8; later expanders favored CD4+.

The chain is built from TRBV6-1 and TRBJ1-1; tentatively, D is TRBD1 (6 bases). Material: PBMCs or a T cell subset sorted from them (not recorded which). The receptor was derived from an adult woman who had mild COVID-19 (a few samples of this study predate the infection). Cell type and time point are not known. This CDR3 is CASSVGGKTEAFF. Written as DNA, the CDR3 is TGTGCCAGCAGCGTAGGGGGGAAGACTGAAGCTTTCTTT.